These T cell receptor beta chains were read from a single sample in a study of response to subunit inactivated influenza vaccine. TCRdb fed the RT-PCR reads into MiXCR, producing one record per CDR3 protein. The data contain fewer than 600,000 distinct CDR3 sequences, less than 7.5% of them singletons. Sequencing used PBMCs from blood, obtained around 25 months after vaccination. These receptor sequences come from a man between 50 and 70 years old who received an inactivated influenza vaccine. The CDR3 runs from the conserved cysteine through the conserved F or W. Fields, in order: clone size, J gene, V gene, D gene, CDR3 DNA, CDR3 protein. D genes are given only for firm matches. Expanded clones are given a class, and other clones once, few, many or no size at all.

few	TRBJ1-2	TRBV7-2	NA	TGTGCCAGCAGCTTCGGGGTCGGCTACACCTTC	CASSFGVGYTF
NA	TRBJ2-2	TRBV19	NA	TGTGCCAGTAGTATAAGGGTCTCCGGGGAGCTGTTTTTT	CASSIRVSGELFF
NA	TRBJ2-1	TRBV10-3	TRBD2	TGTGCCATCAGTGAACGGCTAGCGGGAGGCGGAGATGAGCAGTTCTTC	CAISERLAGGGDEQFF
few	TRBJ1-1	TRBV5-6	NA	TGTGCCAGCAGCTTCAGACACTCTAGCTTATGGACTGAAGCTTTCTTT	CASSFRHSSLWTEAFF
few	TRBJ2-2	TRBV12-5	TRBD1	TGTGCTAGTGGTTTGCTAACCGGGACAGGGACCACCGGGGAGCTGTTTTTT	CASGLLTGTGTTGELFF
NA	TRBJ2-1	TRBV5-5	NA	TGTGCCAGCAGCTCACTTTTTGGAGGGAGCGGCGATGAGCAGTTCTTC	CASSSLFGGSGDEQFF
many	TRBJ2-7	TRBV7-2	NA	TGTGCCAGCAGCTCATATAGGGATCCCCTCTACGAGCAGTACTTC	CASSSYRDPLYEQYF
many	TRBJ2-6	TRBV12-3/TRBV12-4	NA	TGTGCCAGCAGTTTAAGGTCCTCTGGGGCCAACGTCCTGACTTTC	CASSLRSSGANVLTF
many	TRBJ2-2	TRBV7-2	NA	TGTGCCAGCAGCCTCGGAACAGGCGGGGAGCTGTTTTTT	CASSLGTGGELFF
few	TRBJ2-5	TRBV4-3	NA	TGCGCCAGCAGCCAAGATGGGCAGGGAGAGACCCAGTACTTC	CASSQDGQGETQYF
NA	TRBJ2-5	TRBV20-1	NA	TGCAGTGCTACCAGCCAAGAGACCCAGTACTTC	CSATSQETQYF
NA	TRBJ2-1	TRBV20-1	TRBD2	TGCAGTGCTAGCTTGGGACTAGCGGCACTTAGGGATGAGCAGTTCTTC	CSASLGLAALRDEQFF
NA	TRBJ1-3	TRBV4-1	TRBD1	TGCGCCAGCAGCCAGATTCCGGGACAGGGGATTATGGGAAACACCATATATTTT	CASSQIPGQGIMGNTIYF
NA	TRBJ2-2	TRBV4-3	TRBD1	TGCGCCAGCAGCCTATTCACAGGGGGCGCTGGGTCCGGGGAGCTGTTTTTT	CASSLFTGGAGSGELFF
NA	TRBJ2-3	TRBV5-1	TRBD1	TGCGCCAGCGACACTGGGGCAGGGGGCGGCAAGGATACGCAGTATTTT	CASDTGAGGGKDTQYF
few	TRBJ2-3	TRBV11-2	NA	TGTGCCAGCAGCTACTCAACTAGCCCCACAGATACGCAGTATTTT	CASSYSTSPTDTQYF
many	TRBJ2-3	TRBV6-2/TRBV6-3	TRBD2	TGTGCCAGCAGCACAGCGGGAGGGCCCTCGGGTACGCAGTATTTT	CASSTAGGPSGTQYF
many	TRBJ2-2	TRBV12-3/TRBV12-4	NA	TGTGCCAGCAGCCGACAGCACGACACCGGGGAGCTGTTTTTT	CASSRQHDTGELFF
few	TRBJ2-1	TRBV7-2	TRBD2	TGTGCCAGCAGCCTGGGACTAGCGGGAGCAGCTGGGGGCGAGCAGTTCTTC	CASSLGLAGAAGGEQFF
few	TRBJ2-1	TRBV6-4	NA	TGTGCCAGCAGTGACGAGGGCCGTAGCTCCTACAATGAGCAGTTCTTC	CASSDEGRSSYNEQFF
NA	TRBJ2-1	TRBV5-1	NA	TGCGCCAGCAGCCAGGACACCAACAATGAGCAGTTCTTC	CASSQDTNNEQFF
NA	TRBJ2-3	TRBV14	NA	TGTGCCAGCAGCCCCACTAGCTTTACGCAGTATTTT	CASSPTSFTQYF
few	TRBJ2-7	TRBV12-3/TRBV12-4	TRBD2	TGTGCCAGCAGTCAGGGACTAACGGGCGAGCAGTACTTC	CASSQGLTGEQYF
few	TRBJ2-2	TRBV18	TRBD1	TGTGCCAGCTCACCGCCGAGGGGGACAGGGATTCCCGGGGAGCTGTTTTTT	CASSPPRGTGIPGELFF
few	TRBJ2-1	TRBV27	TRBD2	TGTGCCAGCAGTCAGATATATACTAGCGGGGGGGCTCTTTTCTTC	CASSQIYTSGGALFF
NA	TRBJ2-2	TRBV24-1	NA	TGTGCCACCAGTGATTTGGGGGAGAACACCGGGGAGCTGTTTTTT	CATSDLGENTGELFF